Following are 18 T cell receptor beta chains from one sample sequenced in a study of shared clonotypes between healthy human individuals. Terminally differentiated effector memory CD45RA+ cells were left out of the naive CD8 fraction, which was CD45RO-negative and positively selected for CCR7. Repertoires were generated with immunoSEQ multiplex PCR, while TCRdb's copy carries only in-frame clones and drops some. Altogether about 2 million clones are present, approximately 94% being singletons, with the ten largest covering approximately 1%. Material: naive CD8+ T cells sorted from blood. The receptors derive from a young man in good health.

As concerns this clone: Different DNA sequences within this sample yield the same CDR3. The genes are TRBV28 and TRBJ2-5; 11 nucleotides line up with TRBD2. The CDR3 sequence is 16 residues long. Germline trimming cut 3 bases from V and 4 bases from J; bases unmatched to any gene: 7. The germline V gene has CDR1 MDHEN and CDR2 SYDVKM. Here the CDR3 reads CASSFGLAGGGETQYF. The CDR3 DNA reads as TGTGCCAGCAGTTTCGGGCTAGCGGGGGGTGGAGAGACCCAGTACTTC.

This sequence joins TRBV5-6 and TRBJ1-1; no firm D call. Deletions cut 2 bases from V and 2 bases from J, with 7 bases between. Germline V gene lookup returns CDR1 SGHDT and CDR2 YYEEEE. The CDR3 runs 13 residues. The CDR3 DNA follows: TGTGCCAGCAGCTTTAACGGCAACACTGAAGCTTTCTTT. Its protein is CASSFNGNTEAFF.

The count of this clone is one. The chain joins TRBV9 to TRBJ2-5, with D possibly matching TRBD2 (5 bases). Per the germline V gene, CDR1 is SGDLS and CDR2 is YYNGEE. Trimming left V 3 bases short and J 2 bases short, with 14 bases between. The CDR3 has 15 amino acids. Here the CDR3 DNA reads TGTGCCAGCAGCGCCGGGATTCATACTCAAGAGACCCAGTACTTC. Translating gives CASSAGIHTQETQYF.

CDR3 amino acids: CAISEYSPSGNTEAFF. DNA for the CDR3: TGTGCCATCAGTGAATATAGCCCATCAGGAAACACTGAAGCTTTCTTT. The chain joins TRBV10-3 to TRBJ1-1; no clear D gene. CDR1 and CDR2 from the germline V gene are ENHRY and SYGVKD. The length of the CDR3 is 16 residues. Trimming cost V 3 bases and J 2 bases, with 16 bases left between them.

This clone was counted a single time. The sample contains more than one DNA sequence encoding this CDR3. The chain links TRBV9 to TRBJ2-7, with D perhaps matching TRBD2 (6 bases). The CDR3 length is 13 residues. From germline, CDR1 is SGDLS and CDR2 YYNGEE. Between the trimmed V and J ends, which lost 0 bases and 6 bases, there was a span of 10 bases. The CDR3 spells CASSVGGGTEQYF. CDR3 DNA: TGTGCCAGCAGCGTAGGAGGAGGGACCGAGCAGTACTTC.

The chain is built from TRBV29-1 and TRBJ1-2, with D possibly TRBD1 on 5 matching bases. There are 13 residues in the CDR3. V was shortened by 6 bases and J by 4 bases, with 15 bases between the two germline ends. Per germline, CDR1 SQVTM and CDR2 ANQGSEA. The CDR3 here is CSVEGGAGYGYTF. The CDR3 DNA reads as TGCAGCGTCGAGGGAGGGGCGGGCTATGGCTACACCTTC.

In this sample, this clone turned up once. The chain employs TRBV6-1 and TRBJ2-7; D is possibly TRBD2 (5 bases). This CDR3 region has 14 residues. Trimming stripped 8 bases from V and 3 bases from J, with 17 bases between. Germline CDR1 and CDR2: MNHNS and SASEGT. CDR3 in amino acids: CASERTQRVYEQYF. The CDR3 DNA reads as TGTGCCAGCGAAAGGACCCAGAGGGTCTACGAGCAGTACTTC.

The gene calls are TRBV29-1 and TRBJ2-3, with a tentative D call TRBD2 (5 bases). The CDR3 runs to 16 residues. Trimming removed 3 bases from V and 2 bases from J, with 18 bases in between. CDR1 and CDR2 from the germline V gene are SQVTM and ANQGSEA. This CDR3 reads CSVDTPPGFPTDTQYF. DNA of the CDR3: TGCAGCGTTGATACCCCCCCGGGGTTTCCCACAGATACGCAGTATTTT.

The genes are TRBV7-6 and TRBJ1-2, with D unclear. The CDR3 extends over 13 amino acids. Germline V lookup: CDR1 SGHVS, CDR2 FNYEAQ. Trimming stripped 1 base from V and 5 bases from J, with 8 bases between. CDR3 DNA sequence: TGTGCCAGCAGCTTAGAAGGCCAATATGGCTACACCTTC. Protein: CASSLEGQYGYTF.

This chain joins TRBV6-1 and TRBJ2-2, with D perhaps being TRBD1 or TRBD2 (6 bases each). V shed 9 bases and J shed 6 bases, with 17 bases lying between them. This CDR3 contains 14 residues. CDR1 is MNHNS and CDR2 is SASEGT in the germline V gene. As DNA, the CDR3 is TGTGCCAGTAACAGGGAGGTGAGCTCCGGGGAGCTGTTTTTT. Its protein product is CASNREVSSGELFF.

V is TRBV4-1 and J is TRBJ1-3, with D unclear. The CDR3 loop spans 16 amino acids. The V end was cut by 0 bases, the J end by 2 bases, with 11 bases between. Germline V lookup: CDR1 MGHRA, CDR2 YSYEKL. The CDR3 nucleotides are TGCGCCAGCAGCCAAGATTACAGCCTACCTGGAAACACCATATATTTT. Translated, it gives CASSQDYSLPGNTIYF.

The J gene is TRBJ1-1, the V gene TRBV10-2, with 8 bases that match TRBD1. This CDR3 region has 13 residues. After removal of 10 bases from V and 4 bases from J, the junction contained 8 bases not matched to a gene. CDR1 WSHSY and CDR2 SAAADI come from the germline V gene. The CDR3 DNA reads as TGCGCCACCGCTGGACAGGGAGGCACTGAAGCTTTCTTT. It codes for CATAGQGGTEAFF.

The chain employs TRBV30 and TRBJ1-2, with 8 bases aligning to TRBD1. The germline V gene encodes CDR1 GTSNPN and CDR2 SVGIG (reference sequence). This CDR3 is built from 12 residues. After removal of 7 bases from V and 1 base from J, the junction contained 2 bases not matched to a gene. The CDR3: CALQGGNYGYTF. The CDR3 DNA reads TGTGCCTTACAGGGGGGTAACTATGGCTACACCTTC.

The chain carries TRBV4-3 and TRBJ1-2; the D is unclear. The CDR3 totals 15 residues. Germline CDR1 is LGHNA and CDR2 is YSLEER. V lost 1 base and J 2 bases, leaving 11 bases between the germline ends. The CDR3, as DNA: TGCGCCAGCAGCCAAGTAAAGGATTTAAACTATGGCTACACCTTC. It encodes CASSQVKDLNYGYTF.

The chain joins TRBV7-9 to TRBJ2-3; 8 bases are shared with TRBD1. The CDR3 spans 18 residues. In germline, CDR1 is SEHNR, CDR2 FQNEAQ (reference sequence). V dropped 3 bases and J dropped 3; count of bases not matched to a gene: 14. The CDR3, as DNA: TGTGCCAGCAGCTTTGCCGCTTTCAGGGGGCGAGTAACAGATACGCAGTATTTT. Protein product: CASSFAAFRGRVTDTQYF.

V usage is TRBV10-2 and J usage is TRBJ2-1; TRBD2 matches at 11 bases. The V gene end was trimmed by 6 bases and the J gene end by 8 bases; junction bases not matched to a gene: 9. The V gene's germline CDR1 is WSHSY and CDR2 SAAADI. The CDR3 is 15 amino acids. The CDR3 reads CASSLAGGAWDEQFF. CDR3 in DNA: TGCGCCAGCAGCTTAGCGGGAGGGGCCTGGGATGAGCAGTTCTTC.

This clone appeared once. As DNA, the CDR3 is TGCAGCGTTGAGGTCCCAGGGTGGGATACGCAGTATTTT. This translates into CSVEVPGWDTQYF. The chain uses TRBV29-1 and TRBJ2-3; a weak D match, TRBD1 (5 bases). With 3 bases removed from V and 6 bases from J, the gap between germline ends came to 13 bases. Germline loops: CDR1 SQVTM, CDR2 ANQGSEA. The CDR3 is 13 amino acids.

V gene TRBV6-1 combines with J gene TRBJ1-1; TRBD1 agrees at 8 bases. The CDR3 is made up of 14 amino acids. CDR1 and CDR2 from the germline V gene are MNHNS and SASEGT. The V segment lost 6 bases and the J segment 1 base; nucleotides outside the gene matches: 4. This chain's CDR3 is CASSDRGENTEAFF. In DNA form, the CDR3 reads TGTGCCAGCAGCGACAGGGGCGAGAACACTGAAGCTTTCTTT.